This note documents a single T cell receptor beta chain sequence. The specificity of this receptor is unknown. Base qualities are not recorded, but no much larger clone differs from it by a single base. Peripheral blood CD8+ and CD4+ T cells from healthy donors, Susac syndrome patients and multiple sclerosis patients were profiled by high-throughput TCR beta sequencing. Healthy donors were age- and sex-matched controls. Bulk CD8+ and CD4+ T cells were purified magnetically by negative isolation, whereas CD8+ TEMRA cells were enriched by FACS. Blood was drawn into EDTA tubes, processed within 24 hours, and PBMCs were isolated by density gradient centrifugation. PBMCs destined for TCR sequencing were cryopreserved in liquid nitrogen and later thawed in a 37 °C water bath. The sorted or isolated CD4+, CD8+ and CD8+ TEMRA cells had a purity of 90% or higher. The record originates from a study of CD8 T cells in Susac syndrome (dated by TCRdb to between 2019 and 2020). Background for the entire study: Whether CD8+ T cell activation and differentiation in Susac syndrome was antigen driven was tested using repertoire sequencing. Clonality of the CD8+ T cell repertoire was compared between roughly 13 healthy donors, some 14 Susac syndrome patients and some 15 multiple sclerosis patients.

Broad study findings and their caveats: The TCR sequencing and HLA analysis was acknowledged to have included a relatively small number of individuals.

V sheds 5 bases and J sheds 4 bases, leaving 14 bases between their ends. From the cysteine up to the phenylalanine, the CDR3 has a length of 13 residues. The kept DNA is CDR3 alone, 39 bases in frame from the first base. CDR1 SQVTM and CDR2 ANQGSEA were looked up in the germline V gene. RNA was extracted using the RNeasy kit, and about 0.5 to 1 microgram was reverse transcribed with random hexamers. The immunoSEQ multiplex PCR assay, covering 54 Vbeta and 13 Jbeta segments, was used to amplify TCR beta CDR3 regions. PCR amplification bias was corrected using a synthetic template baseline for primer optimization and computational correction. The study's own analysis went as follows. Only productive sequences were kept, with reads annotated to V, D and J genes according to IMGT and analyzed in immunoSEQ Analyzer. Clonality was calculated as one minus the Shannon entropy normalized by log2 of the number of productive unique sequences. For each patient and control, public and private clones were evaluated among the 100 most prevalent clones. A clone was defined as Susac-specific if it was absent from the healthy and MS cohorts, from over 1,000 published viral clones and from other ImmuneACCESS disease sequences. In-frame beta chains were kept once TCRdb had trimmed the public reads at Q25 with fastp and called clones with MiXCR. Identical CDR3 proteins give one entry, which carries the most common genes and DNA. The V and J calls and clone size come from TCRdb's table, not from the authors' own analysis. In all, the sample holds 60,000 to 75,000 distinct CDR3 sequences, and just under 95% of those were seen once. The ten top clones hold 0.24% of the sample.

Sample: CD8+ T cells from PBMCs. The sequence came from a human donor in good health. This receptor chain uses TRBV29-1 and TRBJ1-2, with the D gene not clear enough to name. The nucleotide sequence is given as TGCAGCGTTAGCACCAGCCCGGTCTATGGCTACACCTTC. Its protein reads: CSVSTSPVYGYTF.